This T cell receptor beta chain was recorded in a study of regulatory T cells in long-lasting Graves disease. The CDR3 consists of 16 residues. Germline CDR1 is DFQATT and CDR2 is SNEGSKA (reference sequence). With 1 base removed from V and 0 bases from J, the gap between germline ends came to 16 bases. HTBI primers from iRepertoire and Arm-PCR of CDR3 regions yielded the TCR beta libraries. TCRdb reprocessed the multiplex PCR reads with MiXCR, giving one entry per CDR3 protein. The data show a few hundred thousand distinct CDR3 sequences, around a sixth seen once. The time point is: newly diagnosed GD, antithyroid drugs for less than 3 months. Making the TCR library involved RNA that had been extracted from PBMCs. The patients included were those that came from an endocrinology department in Xi'an, China. This clonotype was counted many times. This sample was also put to use in a study of T cells in Graves' hyperthyroidism and ophthalmopathy.

Sequenced material: peripheral blood mononuclear cells (PBMCs), taken at new diagnosis, from a patient treated with antithyroid drugs. The chain combines TRBV20-1 with TRBJ2-7, with a weak D call TRBD2 (5 bases). This receptor was obtained from a woman aged 30 to 39 with Graves disease. In DNA form, the CDR3 reads TGCAGTGCTAGAGCGGGGTTGGGTGAGGGCTCCTACGAGCAGTACTTC. Translation gives CSARAGLGEGSYEQYF.